This TCR beta chain was identified in a study of T-cell memory formation after mild COVID-19. In this sample, this clonotype turned up many times. V was trimmed by 0 bases and J by 0 bases, leaving 8 bases between them. Germline V lookup: CDR1 SGHRS, CDR2 YFSETQ. The CDR3 length is 15 residues. TCRdb re-analysed the 5' RACE reads in MiXCR, keeping a single row per CDR3 protein. The sample has under 550,000 distinct CDR3 sequences, more than 15% seen once. This sequence was found in a man aged 18 to 30 who had mild COVID-19 (a few samples of this study predate the infection). Cell type and time point are not known. The chain has TRBV5-1 and TRBJ2-3, with D unresolved. The source material was PBMCs or a T cell subset sorted from them (not recorded which). The CDR3 region has the DNA TGCGCCAGCAGCTTGGCGTTCTCTAGCACAGATACGCAGTATTTT. This translates into CASSLAFSSTDTQYF.